The sample holds many counts of the clone carrying this T cell receptor beta chain. This entry belongs to a study of Graves' ophthalmopathy and Graves' hyperthyroidism. Germline trimming cut 4 bases from V and 8 bases from J; bases unmatched to any gene: 5. CDR1 MNHEY and CDR2 SMNVEV come from the germline V gene (reference sequence). The CDR3 is made up of 15 amino acids. Amplification targeted the TCR beta CDR3 regions, with RNA transcripts as the source material. RT-PCR was first run with HTBI primers, then multiplex PCR in a second round. MiXCR was run by TCRdb on the multiplex PCR reads, yielding one entry per CDR3 protein. The sample lists about 380,000 distinct CDR3 sequences; just over 15% were seen once.

This rearrangement joins TRBV27 to TRBJ1-6, with 10 bases fitting TRBD1. The source of this sequence is a woman younger than 30 with stable Graves' hyperthyroidism. Sequencing used peripheral blood. CDR3 nucleotides: TGTGCCAGCAGTTCCGGACAGGGGGGATATTCACCCCTCCACTTT. This encodes CASSSGQGGYSPLHF.